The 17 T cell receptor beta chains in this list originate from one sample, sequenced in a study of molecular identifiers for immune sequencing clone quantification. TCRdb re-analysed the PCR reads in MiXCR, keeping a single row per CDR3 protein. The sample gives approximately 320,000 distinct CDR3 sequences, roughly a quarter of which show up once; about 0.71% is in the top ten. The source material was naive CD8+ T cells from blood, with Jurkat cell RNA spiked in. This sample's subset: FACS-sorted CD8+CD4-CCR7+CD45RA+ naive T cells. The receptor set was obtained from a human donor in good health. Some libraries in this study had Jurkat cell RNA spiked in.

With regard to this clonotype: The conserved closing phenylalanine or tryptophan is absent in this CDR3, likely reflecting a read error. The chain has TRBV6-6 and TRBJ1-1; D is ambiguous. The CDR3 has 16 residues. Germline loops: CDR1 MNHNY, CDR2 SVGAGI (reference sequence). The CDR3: CTSIITRSRTNTEAFV. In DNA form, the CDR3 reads TGTACCAGCATAATCACGCGGAGCCGTACGAACACTGAAGCTTTCGTT.

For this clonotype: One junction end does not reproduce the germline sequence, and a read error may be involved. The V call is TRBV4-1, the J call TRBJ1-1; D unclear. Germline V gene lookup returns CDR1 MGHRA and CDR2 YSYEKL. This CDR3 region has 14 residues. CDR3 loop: CAGSQAPRDTEAFF. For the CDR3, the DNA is TGCGCCGGCAGCCAAGCCCCGAGGGACACTGAAGCTTTCTTT.

For the CDR3, the DNA is TGCGCCAGCAGCCAAGATCAAGCGGGGGGCTACGAGCAGTACTTC. It encodes CASSQDQAGGYEQYF. The chain joins TRBV4-3 to TRBJ2-7; 9 bases fit TRBD2. The CDR3 sequence is 15 residues long. After removal of 0 bases from V and 3 bases from J, the junction contained 3 bases not matched to a gene. The germline gives CDR1 LGHNA, CDR2 YSLEER.

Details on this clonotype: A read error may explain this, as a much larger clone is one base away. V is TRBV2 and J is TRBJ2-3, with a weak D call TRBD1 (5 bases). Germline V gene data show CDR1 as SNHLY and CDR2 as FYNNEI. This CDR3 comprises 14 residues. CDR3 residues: CTSSDSFSTDTQYF. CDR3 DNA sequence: TGTACCAGCAGCGACAGCTTTAGCACAGATACGCAGTATTTT.

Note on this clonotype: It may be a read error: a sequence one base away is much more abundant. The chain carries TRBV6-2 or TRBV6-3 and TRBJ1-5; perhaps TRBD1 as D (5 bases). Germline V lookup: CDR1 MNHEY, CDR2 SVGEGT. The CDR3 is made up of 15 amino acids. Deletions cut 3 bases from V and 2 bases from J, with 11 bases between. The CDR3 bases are TGTGCCAGCAGTTATGGGGGTTATGGCAATCAGCCCCAGCATTTT. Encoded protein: CASSYGGYGNQPQHF.

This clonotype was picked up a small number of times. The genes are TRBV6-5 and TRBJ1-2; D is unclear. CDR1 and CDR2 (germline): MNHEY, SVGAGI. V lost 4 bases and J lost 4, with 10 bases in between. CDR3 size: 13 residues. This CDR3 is CASSSLPFYGYTF. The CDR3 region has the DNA TGTGCCAGCAGTTCCCTACCCTTCTATGGCTACACCTTC.

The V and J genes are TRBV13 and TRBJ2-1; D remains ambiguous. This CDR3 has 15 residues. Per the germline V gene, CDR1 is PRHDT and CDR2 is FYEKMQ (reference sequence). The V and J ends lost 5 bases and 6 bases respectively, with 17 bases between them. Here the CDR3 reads CASSPTSVSGNEQFF. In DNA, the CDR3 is TGTGCCAGCAGCCCGACCTCTGTCTCGGGCAATGAGCAGTTCTTC.

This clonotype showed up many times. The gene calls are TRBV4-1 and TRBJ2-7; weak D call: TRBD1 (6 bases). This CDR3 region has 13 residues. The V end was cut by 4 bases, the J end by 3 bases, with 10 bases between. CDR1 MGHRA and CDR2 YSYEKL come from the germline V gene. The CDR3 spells CASSPMDSYEQYF. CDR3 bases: TGCGCCAGCAGCCCCATGGACAGCTACGAGCAGTACTTC.

The CDR3 DNA is TGTGCCTGGAGCGCTTCGAACCCCCGGCCCCTAGGCGGTAAACTGTTTTTT. Translating gives CAWSASNPRPLGGKLFF. The chain uses TRBV30 and TRBJ1-4; no firm D call. This CDR3 comprises 17 residues. The V gene's germline CDR1 is GTSNPN and CDR2 SVGIG (reference sequence). V was shortened by 3 bases and J by 11 bases, with 28 bases between the two germline ends.

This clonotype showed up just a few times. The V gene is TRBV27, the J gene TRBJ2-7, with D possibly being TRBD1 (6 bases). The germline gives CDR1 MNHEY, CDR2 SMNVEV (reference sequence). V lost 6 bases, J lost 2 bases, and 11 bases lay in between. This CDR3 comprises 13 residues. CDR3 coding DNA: TGTGCCAGCAGGTTGGCAGGGGCCTACGAGCAGTACTTC. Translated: CASRLAGAYEQYF.

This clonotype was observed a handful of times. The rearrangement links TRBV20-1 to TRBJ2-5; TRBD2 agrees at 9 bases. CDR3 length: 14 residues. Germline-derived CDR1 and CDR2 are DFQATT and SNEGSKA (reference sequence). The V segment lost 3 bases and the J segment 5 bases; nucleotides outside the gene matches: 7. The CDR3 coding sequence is TGCAGTGCTAGCCCGGCTAGCGGGGATGAGACCCAGTACTTC. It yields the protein CSASPASGDETQYF.

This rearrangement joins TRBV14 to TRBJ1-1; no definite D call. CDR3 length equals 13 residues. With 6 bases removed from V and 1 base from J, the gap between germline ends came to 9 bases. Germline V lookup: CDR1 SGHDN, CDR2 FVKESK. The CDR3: CASSFPGNTEAFF. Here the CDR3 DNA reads TGTGCCAGCAGTTTCCCGGGGAACACTGAAGCTTTCTTT.

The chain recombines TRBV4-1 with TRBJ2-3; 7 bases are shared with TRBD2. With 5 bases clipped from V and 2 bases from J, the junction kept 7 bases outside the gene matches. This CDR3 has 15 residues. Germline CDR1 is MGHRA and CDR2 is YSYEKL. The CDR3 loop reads CASSALADHTDTQYF. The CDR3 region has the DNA TGCGCCAGCAGCGCCCTAGCGGATCACACAGATACGCAGTATTTT.

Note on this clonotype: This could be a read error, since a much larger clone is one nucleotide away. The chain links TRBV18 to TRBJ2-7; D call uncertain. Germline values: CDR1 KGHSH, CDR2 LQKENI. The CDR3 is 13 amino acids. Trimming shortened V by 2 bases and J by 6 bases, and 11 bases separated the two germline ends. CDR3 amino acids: CASSPSSSVEQYF. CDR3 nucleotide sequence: TGTGCCAGCTCACCATCGTCTTCGGTCGAGCAGTACTTC.

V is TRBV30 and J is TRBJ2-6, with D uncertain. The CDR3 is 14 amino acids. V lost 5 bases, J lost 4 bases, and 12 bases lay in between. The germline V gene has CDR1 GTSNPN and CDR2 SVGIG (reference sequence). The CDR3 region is CAWGEGSGANVLTF. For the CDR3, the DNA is TGTGCCTGGGGTGAAGGTTCCGGGGCCAACGTCCTGACTTTC.

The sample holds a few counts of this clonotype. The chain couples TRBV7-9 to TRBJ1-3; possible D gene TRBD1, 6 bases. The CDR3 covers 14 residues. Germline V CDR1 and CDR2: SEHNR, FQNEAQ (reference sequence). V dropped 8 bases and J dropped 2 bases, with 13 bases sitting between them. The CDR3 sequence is CASVVGGPGNTIYF. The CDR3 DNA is TGTGCCAGCGTGGTGGGGGGGCCTGGAAACACCATATATTTT.

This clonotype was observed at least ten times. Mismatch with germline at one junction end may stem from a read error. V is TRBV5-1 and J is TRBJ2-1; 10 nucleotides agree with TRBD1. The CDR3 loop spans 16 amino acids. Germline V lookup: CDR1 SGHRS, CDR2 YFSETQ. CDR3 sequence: CASISSDRGVYSEQFF. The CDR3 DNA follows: TGCGCCAGCATTTCCTCGGACAGGGGGGTTTACAGTGAGCAGTTCTTC.